Included here is one T cell receptor beta chain sequence, with context. This record belongs to a study of shared clonotypes between healthy human individuals. In the CD4+ fraction, cells were divided into CD45RA+ naive and CD45RA-negative memory subsets. From germline, CDR1 is MGHRA and CDR2 YSYEKL. This CDR3 has 16 amino acids. V lost 7 bases and J lost 0; bases outside the gene matches: 8. Using immunoSEQ multiplex PCR, the repertoire was profiled, and TCRdb retains in-frame clones only, with some absent. The sample includes 1.6 million or so clones, roughly 96% of them seen just once. The sample taken for sequencing was naive CD4+ T cells sorted from blood. Subset given: CD45RA+ positively selected. The chain uses TRBV4-1 and TRBJ2-1, with 8 bases aligning to TRBD1. The clonotype was recovered from a man aged 30-40 years in good health. CDR3 DNA sequence: TGCGCCAGCACACTACAGGGGGGCCCCTCCTACAATGAGCAGTTCTTC. Its protein is CASTLQGGPSYNEQFF.